The next 24 T cell receptor beta chains were all read from a single sample in a study of T cells in Graves' hyperthyroidism and ophthalmopathy. What was amplified from RNA transcripts were TCR beta CDR3 regions. A first-round RT-PCR of the TCR CDR3 used the HTBI primer set. TCRdb re-analysed the multiplex PCR reads in MiXCR, keeping a single row per CDR3 protein. In the table there are some 560,000 distinct CDR3 sequences, about a sixth of which are singletons. Sequenced sample: blood. These receptors were taken from a woman in her twenties or thirties with Graves' hyperthyroidism.

At least ten counts were recorded for this clonotype. The chain is built from TRBV27 and TRBJ2-7; no clear D. The CDR3 is made up of 14 amino acids. Germline V CDR1 and CDR2: MNHEY, SMNVEV (reference sequence). Trimming left V 2 bases short and J 6 bases short, with 14 bases between. CDR3 residues: CASSLRAPSGEQYF. The CDR3 DNA reads TGTGCCAGCAGTTTACGGGCACCAAGTGGCGAGCAGTACTTC.

V is TRBV20-1 and J is TRBJ2-5; possible D gene TRBD2, 6 bases. The germline V gene encodes CDR1 DFQATT and CDR2 SNEGSKA (reference sequence). This CDR3 region has 13 residues. Trimming took off 2 bases at V and 2 bases at J, with 9 bases between the two ends. In DNA form, the CDR3 reads TGCAGTGCTAGATGGGCGGGACAAGAGACCCAGTACTTC. Its protein is CSARWAGQETQYF.

This chain links TRBV3-1 with TRBJ2-7; TRBD1 agrees at 8 bases. The CDR3 loop spans 15 amino acids. CDR1 and CDR2 from the germline V gene are LGHDT and YNNKEL (reference sequence). J was trimmed by 2 bases and V by 5 bases; bases with no gene match: 8. In nucleotides, the CDR3 is TGTGCCAGCAGCATTTACAGGGGGTGGACCTACGAGCAGTACTTC. This codes for CASSIYRGWTYEQYF.

This clonotype was seen many times. The chain carries TRBV20-1 and TRBJ2-1; 10 positions match TRBD1. The CDR3 loop spans 17 amino acids. V lost 0 bases, J lost 6 bases, and 11 bases stayed unmatched. Germline V gives CDR1 DFQATT, CDR2 SNEGSKA (reference sequence). The CDR3 region is CSARDLGRDRGPNEQFF. The CDR3 bases are TGCAGTGCTAGAGATCTGGGAAGGGACAGGGGTCCCAATGAGCAGTTCTTC.

In its sample, this clonotype was seen many times. The CDR3 here is CASSFGQGGGYTF. In DNA, the CDR3 is TGTGCCAGCAGCTTTGGACAGGGCGGGGGCTACACCTTC. This chain connects TRBV7-2 to TRBJ1-2; 8 nucleotides align to TRBD1. The CDR3 spans 13 residues. V shed 3 bases and J 8 bases; nucleotides not matched to a gene: 5. The V gene's germline CDR1 is SGHTA and CDR2 FQGNSA.

This clonotype was seen at least ten times. The gene calls are TRBV3-1 and TRBJ2-2; D ambiguous. Trimming took 4 bases from V and 8 from J, leaving 8 bases between them. Per the germline V gene, CDR1 is LGHDT and CDR2 is YNNKEL (reference sequence). This CDR3 is 12 amino acids long. CDR3 sequence: CASSLHEGELFF. CDR3 coding DNA: TGTGCCAGCAGCCTCCATGAGGGGGAGCTGTTTTTT. Combining the CDR3 with reference TRBV3-1 and TRBJ2-2 gives the whole variable domain DTAVSQTPKYLVTQMGNDKSIKCEQNLGHDTMYWYKQDSKKFLKIMFSYNNKELIINETVPNRFSPKSPDKAHLNLHINSLELGDSAVYFCASSLHEGELFFGEGSRLTVL.

The V and J genes are TRBV2 and TRBJ2-3, with TRBD2 matching 11 bases. Losses at the gene ends were 1 base for V and 1 base for J; bases not matched to a gene: 4. The CDR3 spans 17 residues. In germline, CDR1 is SNHLY, CDR2 FYNNEI. CDR3 in amino acids: CASSEGGLAARTDTQYF. The CDR3 DNA reads as TGTGCCAGCAGTGAAGGGGGACTAGCGGCCCGCACAGATACGCAGTATTTT. Supplemented by reference TRBV2 and TRBJ2-3, the full variable domain reads EPEVTQTPSHQVTQMGQEVILRCVPISNHLYFYWYRQILGQKVEFLVSFYNNEISEKSEIFDDQFSVERPDGSNFTLKIRSTKLEDSAMYFCASSEGGLAARTDTQYFGPGTRLTVL.

This clonotype has at least ten counts. The chain links TRBV3-1 to TRBJ2-7; a possible D gene is TRBD1 (5 bases). The CDR3 spans 16 residues. Germline CDR1 reads LGHDT; CDR2 reads YNNKEL (reference sequence). Trimming took 0 bases from V and 6 from J, leaving 18 bases between them. CDR3 DNA sequence: TGTGCCAGCAGCCAAGAGTTCCCCCCTTGGGGCCGCGAGCAGTACTTC. The encoded protein is CASSQEFPPWGREQYF.

This clonotype was observed at least ten times. The CDR3 bases are TGTGCCTGGAGTGTCTCCGGTTTCATATACGAGCAGTACTTC. It encodes CAWSVSGFIYEQYF. The chain has TRBV30 and TRBJ2-7; D gene unclear. Germline assignment: CDR1 GTSNPN and CDR2 SVGIG (reference sequence). This CDR3 has 14 amino acids. Trimming removed 0 bases from V and 4 bases from J, with 13 bases in between.

This clonotype turned up a few times. The genes are TRBV27 and TRBJ2-1, with D maybe TRBD2 (5 bases). Germline-derived CDR1 and CDR2 are MNHEY and SMNVEV (reference sequence). This CDR3 contains 16 residues. V was trimmed by 7 bases and J by 9 bases, leaving 25 bases between them. For the CDR3, the DNA is TGTGCCAGCACCGTCCAACCCGGGGAAAAGCCCGGTGAGCAGTTCTTC. The encoded protein is CASTVQPGEKPGEQFF.

In DNA form, the CDR3 reads TGCAGTGCTAGTTCTGGCGGTAACAATGAGCAGTTCTTC. Its translation is CSASSGGNNEQFF. The J gene is TRBJ2-1, the V gene TRBV20-1; D remains unclear. This CDR3 spans 13 amino acids. Trimming took 3 bases from V and 5 from J, leaving 11 bases between them. Germline loops: CDR1 DFQATT, CDR2 SNEGSKA (reference sequence).

In this sample, this clonotype turned up a few times. The chain recombines TRBV20-1 with TRBJ1-4; D is unclear. V lost 7 bases and J 3 bases, leaving 12 bases between the germline ends. The length of the CDR3 is 13 residues. Germline CDR1 and CDR2: DFQATT and SNEGSKA (reference sequence). The CDR3 is CSGSGRPNEKLFF. The CDR3, as DNA: TGCAGTGGGAGTGGAAGGCCTAATGAAAAACTGTTTTTT.

The chain uses TRBV12-3 or TRBV12-4 and TRBJ2-1, with 12 bases aligning to TRBD2. V shed 4 bases, J shed 3 bases, and the junction held 4 bases outside the gene matches. This CDR3 is 16 amino acids long. The CDR3 DNA reads as TGTGCCAGCAGTTCGGGGACTAGCGGGTTCTACAATGAGCAGTTCTTC. It specifies CASSSGTSGFYNEQFF.

There are a few counts of this clonotype. The rearrangement joins TRBV3-1 to TRBJ2-7; weak D call: TRBD1 (6 bases). The CDR3 has 15 residues. Germline assignment: CDR1 LGHDT and CDR2 YNNKEL (reference sequence). Between the trimmed V and J ends, which lost 4 bases and 2 bases, there was a span of 15 bases. The CDR3 nucleotides read TGTGCCAGCAGCCTACGAAAAACAGGGCCCTACGAGCAGTACTTC. It codes for CASSLRKTGPYEQYF.

This clonotype came up a few times. The rearrangement links TRBV14 to TRBJ2-3; no clear D gene. V lost 3 bases and J lost 1, with 14 bases in between. Germline values: CDR1 SGHDN, CDR2 FVKESK. This CDR3 region has 16 residues. The CDR3 region is CASSQSVAAGTDTQYF. The CDR3 bases are TGTGCCAGCAGCCAGTCTGTGGCGGCGGGCACAGATACGCAGTATTTT.

This chain's CDR3 is CASSSQTGSEQYF. The DNA of the CDR3 is TGTGCCAGCAGTTCCCAAACAGGGTCCGAGCAGTACTTC. V and J are TRBV27 and TRBJ2-7, with a weak D call TRBD1 (6 bases). This CDR3 comprises 13 residues. V was clipped by 4 bases and J by 6 bases, with 13 bases between them. The germline CDR1 and CDR2 sequences are MNHEY and SMNVEV (reference sequence).

This clonotype occurred a few times. The chain has TRBV4-1 and TRBJ2-7; the match to TRBD1 covers 9 bases. The CDR3 is 16 residues long. Trimming took 1 base from V and 5 from J; bases not matched to a gene: 9. Germline V gene lookup returns CDR1 MGHRA and CDR2 YSYEKL. CDR3 in amino acids: CASSQAPGTGIDEQYF. CDR3 sequence (DNA): TGCGCCAGCAGCCAAGCGCCCGGGACAGGGATCGACGAGCAGTACTTC.

The chain carries TRBV7-8 and TRBJ2-1; no definite D call. In germline, CDR1 is SGHVS, CDR2 FQNEAQ. This CDR3 region has 14 residues. The V and J ends lost 5 bases and 4 bases respectively, with 12 bases between them. The chain's CDR3 is CASSPLQEYNEQFF. The CDR3 DNA reads as TGTGCCAGCAGCCCCCTACAAGAATACAATGAGCAGTTCTTC.

The chain combines TRBV20-1 with TRBJ2-5; no clear D. The V end was cut by 5 bases, the J end by 1 base, with 8 bases between. CDR1 is DFQATT, CDR2 SNEGSKA, per germline (reference sequence). The CDR3 consists of 12 residues. The CDR3 spells CSALGFQETQYF. The CDR3 DNA sequence: TGCAGTGCTTTGGGTTTCCAAGAGACCCAGTACTTC.

This clonotype occurred a few times. The chain couples TRBV10-3 to TRBJ2-1; 10 bases line up with TRBD2. The junction had 5 bases not matched to a gene; V was cut back by 7 bases and J by 5 bases. This CDR3 is 14 amino acids long. Germline V lookup: CDR1 ENHRY, CDR2 SYGVKD. The CDR3: CAITRTSGHNEQFF. Here the CDR3 DNA reads TGTGCCATCACCCGGACTAGCGGCCACAATGAGCAGTTCTTC.

This clonotype was detected only a few times. The CDR3 reads CAWIVFIGTGGRYEQYF. The CDR3 region has the DNA TGTGCCTGGATAGTCTTTATCGGGACAGGGGGCCGGTACGAGCAGTACTTC. The chain has TRBV30 and TRBJ2-7, with 12 bases identical to TRBD1. J gave up 4 bases and V 4 bases, and 14 bases lay outside the gene matches. The CDR3 extends over 17 amino acids. Per germline, CDR1 GTSNPN and CDR2 SVGIG (reference sequence).

This clonotype was seen a handful of times. The J gene is TRBJ2-1, the V gene TRBV9, with 9 bases matching TRBD2. V was clipped by 0 bases and J by 0 bases; unmatched bases: 4. Per germline, CDR1 SGDLS and CDR2 YYNGEE. This CDR3 contains 17 residues. CDR3 in DNA: TGTGCCAGCAGCGTAGATTATAGCGGGAGCTCCTACAATGAGCAGTTCTTC. It translates to CASSVDYSGSSYNEQFF.

This clonotype has more than one count but fewer than ten. The V call is TRBV10-3, the J call TRBJ2-1, with 9 bases that match TRBD2. Losses at the gene ends were 3 bases for V and 7 bases for J; bases not matched to a gene: 13. Germline V lookup: CDR1 ENHRY, CDR2 SYGVKD. The CDR3 has 17 amino acids. The CDR3 is CAISDPLAGHSGNEQFF. The CDR3 bases are TGTGCCATCAGTGATCCCCTAGCGGGACATAGTGGGAATGAGCAGTTCTTC.

This clonotype was observed many times. Mismatch with germline at one junction end may stem from a read error. The chain has TRBV28 and TRBJ2-7; D gene unclear. CDR1 and CDR2 (germline): MDHEN, SYDVKM. The CDR3 length is 13 residues. CDR3: CASKSSYSFEQYF. The CDR3 bases are TGTGCCAGCAAGAGTAGCTATTCCTTCGAGCAGTACTTC.